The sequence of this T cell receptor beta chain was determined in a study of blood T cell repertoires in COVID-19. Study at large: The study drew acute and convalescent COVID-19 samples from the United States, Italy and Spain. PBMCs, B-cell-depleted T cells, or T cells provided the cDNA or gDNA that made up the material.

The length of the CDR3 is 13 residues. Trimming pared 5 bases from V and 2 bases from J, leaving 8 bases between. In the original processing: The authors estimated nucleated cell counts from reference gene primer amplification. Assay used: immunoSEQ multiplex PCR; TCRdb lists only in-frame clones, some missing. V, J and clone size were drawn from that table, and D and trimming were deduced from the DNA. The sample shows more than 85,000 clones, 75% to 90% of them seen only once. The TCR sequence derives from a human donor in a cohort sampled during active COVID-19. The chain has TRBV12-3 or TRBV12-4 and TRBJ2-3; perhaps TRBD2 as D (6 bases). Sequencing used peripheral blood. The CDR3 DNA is TGTGCCAGCAGTAGGGACTTCACAGATACGCAGTATTTT. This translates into CASSRDFTDTQYF.